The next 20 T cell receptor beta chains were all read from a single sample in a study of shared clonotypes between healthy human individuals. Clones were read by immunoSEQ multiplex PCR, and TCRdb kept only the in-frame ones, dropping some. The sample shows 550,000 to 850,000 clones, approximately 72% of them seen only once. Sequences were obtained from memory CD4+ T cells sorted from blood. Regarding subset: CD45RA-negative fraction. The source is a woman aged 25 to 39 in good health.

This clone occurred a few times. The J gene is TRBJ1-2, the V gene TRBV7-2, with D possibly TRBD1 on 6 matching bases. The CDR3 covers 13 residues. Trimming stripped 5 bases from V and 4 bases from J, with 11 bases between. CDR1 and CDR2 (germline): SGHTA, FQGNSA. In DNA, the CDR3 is TGTGCCAGCAGCCTGGACAGTGTCTATGGCTACACCTTC. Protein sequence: CASSLDSVYGYTF.

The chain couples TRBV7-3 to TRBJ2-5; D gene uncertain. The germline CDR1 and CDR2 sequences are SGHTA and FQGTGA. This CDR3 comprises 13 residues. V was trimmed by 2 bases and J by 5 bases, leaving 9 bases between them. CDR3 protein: CASSLVWLETQYF. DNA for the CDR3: TGTGCCAGCAGCTTAGTCTGGCTGGAGACCCAGTACTTC.

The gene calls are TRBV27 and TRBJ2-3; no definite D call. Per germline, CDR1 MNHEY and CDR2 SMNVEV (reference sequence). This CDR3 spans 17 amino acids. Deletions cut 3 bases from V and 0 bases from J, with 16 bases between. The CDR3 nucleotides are TGTGCCAGCAGTTTGGGAAGGGCTAGTACCAGCACAGATACGCAGTATTTT. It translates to CASSLGRASTSTDTQYF.

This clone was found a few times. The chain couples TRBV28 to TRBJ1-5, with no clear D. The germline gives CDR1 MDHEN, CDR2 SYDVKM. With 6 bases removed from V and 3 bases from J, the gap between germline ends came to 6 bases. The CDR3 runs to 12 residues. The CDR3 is CASSQNNQPQHF. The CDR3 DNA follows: TGTGCCAGCAGCCAAAACAATCAGCCCCAGCATTTT.

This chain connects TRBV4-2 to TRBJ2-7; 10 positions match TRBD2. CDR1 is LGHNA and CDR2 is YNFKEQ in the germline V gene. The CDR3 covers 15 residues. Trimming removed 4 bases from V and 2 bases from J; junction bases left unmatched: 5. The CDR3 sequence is CASSPGTSETYEQYF. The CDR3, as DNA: TGTGCCAGCAGCCCCGGGACTAGCGAGACCTACGAGCAGTACTTC.

CDR3 sequence reads: CASSALLGGQGTEAFF. The CDR3, as DNA: TGTGCCAGCTCAGCACTTTTGGGAGGGCAGGGGACTGAAGCTTTCTTT. The genes are TRBV18 and TRBJ1-1, with D perhaps TRBD1 (6 bases). Per germline, CDR1 KGHSH and CDR2 LQKENI. This CDR3 has 16 residues. The ends were cut back, 5 bases at V and 5 bases at J, with 21 bases in the middle.

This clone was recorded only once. The CDR3, as DNA: TGTGCCAGTAGTATAATGGCGGCTAATGAAAAACTGTTTTTT. It encodes CASSIMAANEKLFF. V usage is TRBV19 and J usage is TRBJ1-4; D remains ambiguous. Germline CDR1 and CDR2: LNHDA and SQIVND (reference sequence). The ends were cut back, 2 bases at V and 3 bases at J, with 7 bases in the middle. The CDR3 sequence is 14 residues long. The full variable domain, with the rest looked up from reference TRBV19 and TRBJ1-4, is DGGITQSPKYLFRKEGQNVTLSCEQNLNHDAMYWYRQDPGQGLRLIYYSQIVNDFQKGDIAEGYSVSREKKESFPLTVTSAQKNPTAFYLCASSIMAANEKLFFGSGTQLSVL.

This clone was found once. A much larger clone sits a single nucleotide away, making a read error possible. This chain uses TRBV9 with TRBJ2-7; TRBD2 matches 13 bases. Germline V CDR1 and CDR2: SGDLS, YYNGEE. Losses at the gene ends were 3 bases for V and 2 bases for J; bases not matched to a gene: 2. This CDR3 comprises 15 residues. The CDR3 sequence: CASSAGTSGTYEQYF. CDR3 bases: TGTGCCAGCAGCGCCGGGACTAGCGGGACCTACGAGCAGTACTTC.

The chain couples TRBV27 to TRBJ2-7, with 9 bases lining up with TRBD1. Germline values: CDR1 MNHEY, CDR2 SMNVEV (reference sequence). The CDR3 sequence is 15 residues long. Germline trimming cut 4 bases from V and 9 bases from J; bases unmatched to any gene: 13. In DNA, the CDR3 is TGTGCCAGCAGTTCACCGGGACAGGGAAGGATTGTGCAGTACTTC. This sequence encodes CASSSPGQGRIVQYF.

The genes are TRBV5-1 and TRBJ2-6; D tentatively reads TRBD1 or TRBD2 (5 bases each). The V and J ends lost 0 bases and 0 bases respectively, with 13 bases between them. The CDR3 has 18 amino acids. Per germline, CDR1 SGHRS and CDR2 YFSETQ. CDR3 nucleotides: TGCGCCAGCAGCTTGGCCCCGGCAGGGAGCTCTGGGGCCAACGTCCTGACTTTC. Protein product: CASSLAPAGSSGANVLTF.

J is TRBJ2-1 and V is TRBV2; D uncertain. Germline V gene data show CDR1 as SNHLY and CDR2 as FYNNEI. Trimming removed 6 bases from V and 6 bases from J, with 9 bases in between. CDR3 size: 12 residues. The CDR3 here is CASRPSANEQFF. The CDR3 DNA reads TGTGCCAGCAGACCAAGCGCCAATGAGCAGTTCTTC.

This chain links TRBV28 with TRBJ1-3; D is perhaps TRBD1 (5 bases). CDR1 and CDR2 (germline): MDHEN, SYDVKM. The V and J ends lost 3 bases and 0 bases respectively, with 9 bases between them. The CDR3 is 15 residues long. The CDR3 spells CASSFDSYSGNTIYF. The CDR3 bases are TGTGCCAGCAGTTTCGACAGCTACTCTGGAAACACCATATATTTT.

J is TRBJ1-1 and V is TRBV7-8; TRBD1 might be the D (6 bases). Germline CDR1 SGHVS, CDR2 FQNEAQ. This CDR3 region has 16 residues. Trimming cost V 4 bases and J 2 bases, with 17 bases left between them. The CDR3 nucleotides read TGTGCCAGCAGCTCCAGTCAAGGGGGGGCTAACACTGAAGCTTTCTTT. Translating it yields CASSSSQGGANTEAFF.

The CDR3 bases are TGTGCCAGTAGTACTCTGGGCGCAACTAATGAAAAACTGTTTTTT. Protein sequence: CASSTLGATNEKLFF. V gene TRBV19 combines with J gene TRBJ1-4; D unresolved. Per the germline V gene, CDR1 is LNHDA and CDR2 is SQIVND (reference sequence). The CDR3 covers 15 residues. Trimming stripped 4 bases from V and 0 bases from J, with 9 bases between.

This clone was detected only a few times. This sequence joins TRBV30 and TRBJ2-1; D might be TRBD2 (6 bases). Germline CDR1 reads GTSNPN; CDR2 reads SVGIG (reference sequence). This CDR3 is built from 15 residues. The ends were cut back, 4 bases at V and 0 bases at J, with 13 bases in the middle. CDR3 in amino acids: CAWTTAGSSYNEQFF. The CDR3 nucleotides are TGTGCCTGGACTACGGCGGGGAGCTCCTACAATGAGCAGTTCTTC.

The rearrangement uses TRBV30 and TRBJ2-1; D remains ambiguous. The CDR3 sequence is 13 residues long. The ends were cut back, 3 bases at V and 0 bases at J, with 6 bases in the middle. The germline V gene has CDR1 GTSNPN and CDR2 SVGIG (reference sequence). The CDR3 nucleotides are TGTGCCTGGAGGGCAGACTCCTACAATGAGCAGTTCTTC. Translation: CAWRADSYNEQFF.

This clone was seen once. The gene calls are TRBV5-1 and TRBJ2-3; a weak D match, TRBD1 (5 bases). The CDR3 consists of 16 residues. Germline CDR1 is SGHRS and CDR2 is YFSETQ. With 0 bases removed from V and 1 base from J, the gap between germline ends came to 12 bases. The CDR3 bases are TGCGCCAGCAGCTTGGCCAACGGCAGGGGCACAGATACGCAGTATTTT. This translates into CASSLANGRGTDTQYF.

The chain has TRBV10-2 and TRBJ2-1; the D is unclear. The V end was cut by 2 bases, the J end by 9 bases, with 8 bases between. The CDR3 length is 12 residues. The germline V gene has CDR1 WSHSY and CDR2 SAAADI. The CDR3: CASSEAIREQFF. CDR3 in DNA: TGCGCCAGCAGTGAGGCCATTCGTGAGCAGTTCTTC.

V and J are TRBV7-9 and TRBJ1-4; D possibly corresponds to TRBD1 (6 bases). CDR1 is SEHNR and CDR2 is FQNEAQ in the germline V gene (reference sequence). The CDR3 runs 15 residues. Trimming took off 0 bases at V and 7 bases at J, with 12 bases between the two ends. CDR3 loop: CASSLAGIGGEKLFF. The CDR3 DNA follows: TGTGCCAGCAGCTTAGCGGGCATAGGGGGTGAAAAACTGTTTTTT.

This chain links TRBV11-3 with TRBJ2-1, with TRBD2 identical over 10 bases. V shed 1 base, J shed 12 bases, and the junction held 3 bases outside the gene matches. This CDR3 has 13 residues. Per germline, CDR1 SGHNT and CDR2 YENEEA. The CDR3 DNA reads TGTGCCAGCAGCTTAGGTCCTAGCGGGAGGCAGTTCTTC. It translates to CASSLGPSGRQFF.